This record covers a single T cell receptor beta chain. The sample is drawn from a study of CD8+ T cells in alopecia areata. As for treatment: oral pan-JAK inhibitor, 5-10 mg twice daily. The CDR3 runs 18 residues. The V gene's germline CDR1 is LNHNV and CDR2 YYDKDF (reference sequence). Trimming took 4 bases from V and 5 from J, leaving 23 bases between them. Isolated RNA was reverse transcribed into cDNA used as the sequencing template. Assay: immunoSEQ multiplex PCR; the TCRdb copy retains only in-frame clones and omits some. The sample lists about 210,000 clones; roughly 40% were seen once. The receptor was isolated from a human donor with alopecia areata. The chain uses TRBV15 and TRBJ2-2, with D maybe TRBD1 (5 bases). The sample was CD4+ T cells sorted from blood, taken at approximately week 37, from a patient treated with tofacitinib. CDR3 bases: TGTGCCACCAGCAAGACCCGTGGGCGCCCAAAGGGGACCGGGGAGCTGTTTTTT. Its protein is CATSKTRGRPKGTGELFF.